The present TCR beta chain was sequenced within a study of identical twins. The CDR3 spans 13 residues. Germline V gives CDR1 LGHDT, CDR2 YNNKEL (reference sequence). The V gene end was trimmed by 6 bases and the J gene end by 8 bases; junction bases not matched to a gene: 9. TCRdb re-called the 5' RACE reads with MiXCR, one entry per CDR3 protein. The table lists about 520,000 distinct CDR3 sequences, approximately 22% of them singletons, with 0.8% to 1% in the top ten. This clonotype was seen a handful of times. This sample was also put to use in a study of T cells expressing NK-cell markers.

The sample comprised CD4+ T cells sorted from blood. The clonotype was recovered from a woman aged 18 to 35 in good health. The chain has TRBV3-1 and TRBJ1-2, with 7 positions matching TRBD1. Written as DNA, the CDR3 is TGTGCCAGCAGTACTGACAGGGATCGCGGCTACACCTTC. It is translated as CASSTDRDRGYTF.